Sequencing of this T cell receptor beta chain was carried out in a study of patients and donors after allogeneic stem cell transplantation. TCRdb recomputed calls from the RT-PCR reads with MiXCR, one row per CDR3 protein. The sample carries about a million distinct CDR3 sequences, approximately 18% recorded once. Sample: blood, either unsorted or a sorted T cell fraction (not recorded which). The source of this sequence is a human donor who was either an allogeneic HSCT recipient or a stem cell or donor lymphocyte infusion donor (not recorded which). It is not recorded whose cells these are; they may come from a transplant donor.

The CDR3 DNA sequence: TGCAGCGCAGTCCCGGGACAGGTGGCCAAAAACATTCAGTACTTC. This encodes CSAVPGQVAKNIQYF. The chain combines TRBV29-1 with TRBJ2-4; 8 bases fit TRBD1. The CDR3 is 15 residues long. The V segment lost 7 bases and the J segment 1 base; nucleotides outside the gene matches: 9. The germline V gene encodes CDR1 SQVTM and CDR2 ANQGSEA.